A selection of T cell receptor beta chains follows, all from one sample in a study of cytomegalovirus exposure and HLA in healthy donors. Only in-frame clones appear in the TCRdb table, and some are missing; sequencing was by immunoSEQ multiplex PCR. The repertoire holds approximately 150,000 clones, with 70% to 80% as singletons. The sequenced sample consisted of PBMCs. All receptors come from a man aged 18 to 29 in good health and CMV-seropositive. Both conserved end residues are part of each CDR3. A D gene is named only where the DNA matches it firmly. Not all rows give a size; the values are once, few, many and, for expanded clones, a class.

V	D	length	J	size	DNA	CDR3
TRBV28	TRBD2	15	TRBJ2-3	-	TGTGCCAGCAGCAACCAACCCGGGGGGACAGATACGCAGTATTTT	CASSNQPGGTDTQYF
TRBV28	-	14	TRBJ1-1	-	TGTGCCAGCAGTTTACCCCTCTCGGGCACTGAAGCTTTCTTT	CASSLPLSGTEAFF
TRBV6-1	-	12	TRBJ2-7	-	TGTGCCTCTGGGGCCAGCTCCTACGAGCAGTACTTC	CASGASSYEQYF
TRBV7-2	-	16	TRBJ2-7	-	TGTGCCAGCAGCCGACCCCCAGGAGGTCAGGCTCGCGAGCAGTACTTC	CASSRPPGGQAREQYF
TRBV7-8	-	14	TRBJ2-3	-	TGTGCCAGCAGCTTCGAAGCAGGGCCCGATACGCAGTATTTT	CASSFEAGPDTQYF
TRBV7-9	TRBD1	15	TRBJ2-5	-	TGTGCCAGCAGCGACGGGACAGGGATCCAAGAGACCCAGTACTTC	CASSDGTGIQETQYF
TRBV5-5	-	13	TRBJ2-1	-	TGTGCCAGCAGCTTCCCAGGATACAATGAGCAGTTCTTC	CASSFPGYNEQFF
TRBV6-5	-	12	TRBJ1-2	-	TGTGCCAGCAGTGACCTGGGACAAGGCTACACCTTC	CASSDLGQGYTF
TRBV27	-	14	TRBJ2-2	few	TGTGCCAGCAGTTTGACAGCTTACACCGGGGAGCTGTTTTTT	CASSLTAYTGELFF
TRBV27	TRBD1	13	TRBJ1-5	-	TGTGCCAGCAGTTTCGGTGGGACAGGGGGGGAGCATTTT	CASSFGGTGGEHF
TRBV5-1	-	14	TRBJ2-7	-	TGCGCCAGCAGTTCGGACAGTACTTCCTACGAGCAGTACTTC	CASSSDSTSYEQYF
TRBV30	TRBD2	14	TRBJ2-3	-	TGTGCCTGGACTAGCGGGAGGGTCACGGGAACGCAGTATTTT	CAWTSGRVTGTQYF
TRBV10-1	-	17	TRBJ2-1	-	TGCGCCAGCATCGATGGGGGCCCCGGAACTTCCTACAATGAGCAGTTCTTC	CASIDGGPGTSYNEQFF
TRBV18	TRBD2	14	TRBJ2-7	-	TGTGCCAGCTCACCCGTAGGTTGGGGGGGCGAGCAGTACTTC	CASSPVGWGGEQYF
TRBV9	TRBD1	14	TRBJ1-2	-	TGTGCCAGCAGCGGCGAGGGACAGAACTATGGCTACACCTTC	CASSGEGQNYGYTF
TRBV10-3	TRBD1	15	TRBJ1-2	-	TGTGCCATCAGTGAGTCGGGACAGGGGTTCTATGGCTACACCTTC	CAISESGQGFYGYTF
TRBV2	TRBD1	15	TRBJ1-3	-	TGTGCCAGCATTTACTTCCGGGACAGCAGAAACACCATATATTTT	CASIYFRDSRNTIYF
TRBV28	-	13	TRBJ1-4	-	TGTGCCAGCAGTCTACAGTTCAATGAAAAACTGTTTTTT	CASSLQFNEKLFF
TRBV29-1	-	12	TRBJ2-1	-	TGCAGCGCTTATAGCTCCTACAATGAGCAGTTCTTC	CSAYSSYNEQFF
TRBV7-9	TRBD1	16	TRBJ2-2	-	TGTGCCAGCAGCTTAGCCGGACAGGCGCCGACCGGGGAGCTGTTTTTT	CASSLAGQAPTGELFF